Below, 31 T cell receptor beta chains from the same sample are listed, as sequenced in a study of spatial heterogeneity in lung cancer. Study-wide points: In tumors, expanded intratumoral alpha and beta TCR counts tracked mutation counts.

These receptors have no known antigen. In TCRdb, the 5' RACE reads were re-called with MiXCR into one record per CDR3 protein. This sample has roughly 12,000 distinct CDR3 sequences; roughly 7% occur once, and the top ten carry approximately 3.5%. Time point noted: sample taken at primary tumor resection. The specimen was lung tumor tissue, collected at surgery. The receptors shown here come from a female donor with early-stage non-small cell lung cancer.

This clonotype was counted at least ten times. The genes are TRBV7-2 and TRBJ1-2; D might be TRBD1 (5 bases). CDR3 length equals 15 residues. V gave up 5 bases and J gave up 5 bases, with 18 bases separating them. Germline V gene data show CDR1 as SGHTA and CDR2 as FQGNSA. Written as DNA, the CDR3 is TGTGCCAGCAGCCGTGGGGGTGGAGGGGCGTATGGCTACACCTTC. Its protein is CASSRGGGGAYGYTF.

This clonotype qualifies as medium-sized. The chain carries TRBV28 and TRBJ1-5; 7 nucleotides line up with TRBD1. This CDR3 comprises 14 residues. Germline V gene data show CDR1 as MDHEN and CDR2 as SYDVKM. Trimming at V came to 6 bases and at J to 4 bases, leaving 6 bases not matched to a gene. The CDR3 DNA reads TGTGCCAGCAGATATGGACAGGTTAATCAGCCCCAGCATTTT. The encoded protein is CASRYGQVNQPQHF.

This clonotype was seen repeatedly, ten times or more. This chain joins TRBV9 and TRBJ2-7; 8 bases agree with TRBD2. The CDR3 runs to 16 residues. J lost 6 bases, V lost 4 bases, and 15 bases had no gene match. Germline V CDR1 and CDR2: SGDLS, YYNGEE. CDR3 region: CASSPPPPGGPSEQYF. CDR3 bases: TGTGCCAGCAGCCCACCACCGCCGGGAGGGCCGAGCGAGCAGTACTTC.

By frequency in the sample, this clonotype is medium-sized. This chain connects TRBV20-1 to TRBJ2-3, with D uncertain. Germline-derived CDR1 and CDR2 are DFQATT and SNEGSKA (reference sequence). The CDR3 is made up of 13 amino acids. The germline V and J ends were trimmed by 6 bases and 7 bases, with 17 bases remaining between them. The CDR3 here is CSAPPAASNTQYF. In DNA, the CDR3 is TGCAGTGCACCCCCAGCCGCCAGTAATACGCAGTATTTT.

This clonotype was counted ten times or more. The rearrangement links TRBV7-2 to TRBJ2-3; D unresolved. CDR1 is SGHTA and CDR2 is FQGNSA in the germline V gene. Trimming took 6 bases from V and 3 from J, leaving 13 bases between them. The CDR3 is made up of 14 amino acids. Here the CDR3 DNA reads TGTGCCAGCAGTCCCACCTATCGAACAGATACGCAGTATTTT. It specifies CASSPTYRTDTQYF. The complete variable domain, with remaining parts taken from reference TRBV7-2 and TRBJ2-3, reads GAGVSQSPSNKVTEKGKDVELRCDPISGHTALYWYRQSLGQGLEFLIYFQGNSAPDKSGLPSDRFSAERTGGSVSTLTIQRTQQEDSAVYLCASSPTYRTDTQYFGPGTRLTVL.

This clonotype is deemed medium-sized (0.01 to 0.1%). This chain connects TRBV2 to TRBJ1-4; D remains ambiguous. CDR1 is SNHLY and CDR2 is FYNNEI in the germline V gene. The CDR3 is 14 residues long. With 6 bases removed from V and 2 bases from J, the gap between germline ends came to 10 bases. CDR3 region: CASRSKSTNEKLFF. The CDR3 coding sequence is TGTGCCAGCAGGAGCAAATCGACTAATGAAAAACTGTTTTTT.

This clonotype has more than one count but fewer than ten. This chain connects TRBV19 to TRBJ1-5; D remains ambiguous. This CDR3 spans 12 amino acids. The V gene lost 6 bases and the J gene lost 3 bases, with 6 bases spanning the gap. Looked up from germline, CDR1 is LNHDA and CDR2 is SQIVND (reference sequence). The CDR3 DNA follows: TGTGCCAGTAGGCCGAACAATCAGCCCCAGCATTTT. It codes for CASRPNNQPQHF.

This clonotype was seen a handful of times. The gene calls are TRBV6-2 or TRBV6-3 and TRBJ2-5; D may be TRBD1 (6 bases). Between the trimmed V and J ends, which lost 2 bases and 4 bases, there was a span of 11 bases. Germline CDR1 is MNHEY and CDR2 is SVGEGT. CDR3 size: 14 residues. In nucleotides, the CDR3 is TGTGCCAGCAGTTACCCACAGGGAAGAGAGACCCAGTACTTC. Protein: CASSYPQGRETQYF.

Ten or more counts support this clonotype. The chain is built from TRBV6-5 and TRBJ1-3; no reliable D call. The CDR3 sequence is 16 residues long. The germline gives CDR1 MNHEY, CDR2 SVGAGI. The germline V and J ends were trimmed by 0 bases and 0 bases, with 9 bases remaining between them. CDR3 sequence: CASSYSRRNSGNTIYF. Here the CDR3 DNA reads TGTGCCAGCAGTTACTCTAGGCGGAACTCTGGAAACACCATATATTTT.

This clonotype was seen many times. This chain connects TRBV12-2 to TRBJ2-7; the table's D call, TRBD1, has no DNA check behind it. TRBV12-2 is an annotated pseudogene. CDR3 length: 16 amino acids. Written as DNA, the CDR3 is TGTGCAAGTCGCCCCCTCCGGGGCAGGGGGCCTAGAGAGCAGTACTTC. Protein sequence: CASRPLRGRGPREQYF.

Sample share makes this clonotype medium-sized. The chain has TRBV28 and TRBJ1-5; TRBD1 might be the D (6 bases). CDR3 length: 14 amino acids. Germline values: CDR1 MDHEN, CDR2 SYDVKM. V dropped 6 bases and J dropped 6 bases, with 15 bases sitting between them. The CDR3 protein is CASRGAGIGQPQHF. DNA of the CDR3: TGTGCCAGCAGGGGGGCAGGGATAGGTCAGCCCCAGCATTTT.

This clonotype was seen ten or more times. The chain employs TRBV28 and TRBJ2-7; 10 nucleotides agree with TRBD2. The length of the CDR3 is 14 residues. CDR1 and CDR2 (germline): MDHEN, SYDVKM. J gave up 3 bases and V 6 bases, and 5 bases lay outside the gene matches. CDR3 bases: TGTGCCAGCAGGACTCCTAGCGGGAGCTACGAGCAGTACTTC. Translation: CASRTPSGSYEQYF.

The chain has TRBV12-3 or TRBV12-4 and TRBJ1-1; no firm D call. The CDR3 contains 13 residues. V was trimmed by 4 bases and J by 1 base, leaving 7 bases between them. The CDR3 DNA sequence: TGTGCCAGCAGTTCGGACTGGAACACTGAAGCTTTCTTT. Its protein is CASSSDWNTEAFF.

This chain joins TRBV7-2 and TRBJ2-3, with D hard to call. This CDR3 is built from 14 residues. V gave up 7 bases and J gave up 4 bases, with 15 bases separating them. The germline V gene has CDR1 SGHTA and CDR2 FQGNSA. In nucleotides, the CDR3 is TGTGCCAGCACCCTGAGGCCGAGGCCAGATACGCAGTATTTT. Residues: CASTLRPRPDTQYF.

The sample holds a few counts of this clonotype. The chain couples TRBV28 to TRBJ1-5; TRBD1 matches 9 bases. Germline V gene lookup returns CDR1 MDHEN and CDR2 SYDVKM. V lost 2 bases, J lost 13 bases, and 3 bases stayed unmatched. This CDR3 comprises 12 residues. CDR3 bases: TGTGCCAGCAGTTTAAGGACAGGGGCTCAGCATTTT. It codes for CASSLRTGAQHF.

This clonotype was recorded many times. The V gene is TRBV3-1, the J gene TRBJ2-2; TRBD2 matches 8 bases. Germline V gives CDR1 LGHDT, CDR2 YNNKEL (reference sequence). CDR3 length: 15 amino acids. The J segment lost 3 bases and the V segment lost 1 base, leaving 1 base of the junction unmatched. The CDR3 nucleotides are TGTGCCAGCAGCCAAGCGGGAGGGGACACCGGGGAGCTGTTTTTT. It codes for CASSQAGGDTGELFF.

In this sample, this clonotype turned up many times. The chain links TRBV5-1 to TRBJ2-6; a weak D match, TRBD2 (6 bases). Germline V CDR1 and CDR2: SGHRS, YFSETQ. Trimming pared 4 bases from V and 1 base from J, leaving 12 bases between. This CDR3 spans 16 amino acids. CDR3 nucleotides: TGCGCCAGCAGCCCTACACGGGGGTCTGGGGCCAACGTCCTGACTTTC. Translated: CASSPTRGSGANVLTF.

There are a few counts of this clonotype. The V and J genes are TRBV30 and TRBJ1-3; D call uncertain. The CDR3 is made up of 13 amino acids. Germline-derived CDR1 and CDR2 are GTSNPN and SVGIG (reference sequence). V was pared by 3 bases and J by 0 bases, with 6 bases between. CDR3 bases: TGTGCCTGGAGGGTACACTCTGGAAACACCATATATTTT. Protein product: CAWRVHSGNTIYF.

This clonotype was seen ten or more times. V and J are TRBV6-5 and TRBJ2-5; D is uncertain. The CDR3 totals 14 residues. Looked up from germline, CDR1 is MNHEY and CDR2 is SVGAGI. The ends were cut back, 0 bases at V and 5 bases at J, with 10 bases in the middle. DNA of the CDR3: TGTGCCAGCAGTTACTCGGCGAATCTTGAGACCCAGTACTTC. This translates into CASSYSANLETQYF.

This clonotype was found many times. This chain joins TRBV9 and TRBJ1-2, with 7 bases matching TRBD1. CDR1 is SGDLS, CDR2 YYNGEE, per germline. Trimming cost V 0 bases and J 4 bases; bases outside gene matches: 0. This CDR3 has 13 amino acids. Here the CDR3 reads CASSVAGGYGYTF. CDR3 bases: TGTGCCAGCAGCGTAGCAGGGGGCTATGGCTACACCTTC.

This chain connects TRBV14 to TRBJ2-5, with 9 bases lining up with TRBD2. Trimming cost V 4 bases and J 0 bases; bases outside gene matches: 3. This CDR3 is 15 amino acids long. Per germline, CDR1 SGHDN and CDR2 FVKESK. CDR3 coding DNA: TGTGCCAGCAGCCCGGGACTAGCACACCAAGAGACCCAGTACTTC. This codes for CASSPGLAHQETQYF.

The J gene is TRBJ2-1, the V gene TRBV6-2 or TRBV6-3; D unresolved. V lost 2 bases to trimming and J lost 7 bases, with 6 bases between them. This CDR3 is built from 12 residues. The germline CDR1 and CDR2 sequences are MNHEY and SVGEGT. CDR3 region: CASSYLGNEQFF. The CDR3 bases are TGTGCCAGCAGTTACCTTGGGAATGAGCAGTTCTTC.

This clonotype was recorded at least ten times. The chain joins TRBV4-2 to TRBJ2-1; D is uncertain. V dropped 3 bases and J dropped 6 bases, with 15 bases sitting between them. The CDR3 runs 15 residues. The V gene's germline CDR1 is LGHNA and CDR2 YNFKEQ. In DNA form, the CDR3 reads TGTGCCAGCAGCCAGTCAAGAGATCCAGCCAATGAGCAGTTCTTC. Encoded protein: CASSQSRDPANEQFF.

This clonotype was recorded only once. The gene calls are TRBV7-2 and TRBJ2-1; D is unclear. Trimming shortened V by 1 base and J by 7 bases, and 8 bases separated the two germline ends. Germline V gives CDR1 SGHTA, CDR2 FQGNSA. This CDR3 comprises 13 residues. CDR3 DNA: TGTGCCAGCAGCTTAGGGTCTAAAAATGAGCAGTTCTTC. This sequence encodes CASSLGSKNEQFF. Filled out from reference TRBV7-2 and TRBJ2-1, the complete variable domain reads GAGVSQSPSNKVTEKGKDVELRCDPISGHTALYWYRQSLGQGLEFLIYFQGNSAPDKSGLPSDRFSAERTGGSVSTLTIQRTQQEDSAVYLCASSLGSKNEQFFGPGTRLTVL.

This clonotype is judged medium-sized (0.01 to 0.1%). The chain employs TRBV14 and TRBJ1-2; no clear D gene. The CDR3 loop spans 13 amino acids. The germline V gene has CDR1 SGHDN and CDR2 FVKESK. The V end lost 5 bases, the J end lost 2 bases, and 9 bases lay between the germline ends. In DNA form, the CDR3 reads TGTGCCAGCAGCTCCCGGGTGAACTATGGCTACACCTTC. It specifies CASSSRVNYGYTF.

J is TRBJ2-2 and V is TRBV10-2; D unresolved. This CDR3 contains 13 residues. Germline values: CDR1 WSHSY, CDR2 SAAADI. V lost 3 bases and J lost 6, with 8 bases in between. CDR3 amino acids: CASSETQPGELFF. CDR3 coding DNA: TGCGCCAGCAGTGAAACTCAGCCCGGGGAGCTGTTTTTT.

This clonotype was counted ten times or more. The chain combines TRBV20-1 with TRBJ2-1; 9 nucleotides align to TRBD1. V gave up 5 bases and J gave up 9 bases; unmatched junction bases: 14. The CDR3 sequence is 15 residues long. Germline V gene lookup returns CDR1 DFQATT and CDR2 SNEGSKA (reference sequence). The CDR3 nucleotides are TGCAGTGCTCCCATGTCCGGGACAGGGAAGGGTGAGCAGTTCTTC. Its translation is CSAPMSGTGKGEQFF.

This chain uses TRBV15 with TRBJ2-1; the D is unclear. Trimming shortened V by 4 bases and J by 10 bases, and 14 bases separated the two germline ends. Per the germline V gene, CDR1 is LNHNV and CDR2 is YYDKDF (reference sequence). The CDR3 sequence is 13 residues long. The CDR3 sequence is CATSTYVSREQFF. The CDR3 coding sequence is TGTGCCACCAGCACCTACGTAAGCAGAGAGCAGTTCTTC. Together with reference TRBV15 and TRBJ2-1, the CDR3 gives the full variable domain: DAMVIQNPRYQVTQFGKPVTLSCSQTLNHNVMYWYQQKSSQAPKLLFHYYDKDFNNEADTPDNFQSRRPNTSFCFLDIRSPGLGDTAMYLCATSTYVSREQFFGPGTRLTVL.

This clonotype has at least ten counts. The rearrangement links TRBV4-1 to TRBJ1-1, with D possibly matching TRBD1 (5 bases). The germline CDR1 and CDR2 sequences are MGHRA and YSYEKL. The CDR3 totals 16 residues. The V end was cut by 0 bases, the J end by 0 bases, with 11 bases between. This CDR3 is CASSQEVRGMNTEAFF. CDR3 in DNA: TGCGCCAGCAGCCAAGAGGTTAGGGGCATGAACACTGAAGCTTTCTTT.

This clonotype was recorded many times. The CDR3 region is CASGNSNEQFF. CDR3 DNA sequence: TGTGCCAGCGGTAATAGTAACGAGCAGTTCTTC. The V call is TRBV12-3 or TRBV12-4, the J call TRBJ2-1; the D is unclear. This CDR3 has 11 residues. V was cut by 8 bases and J by 10 bases, with 12 bases left in between.

This clonotype is labeled medium-sized. CDR3 protein: CASSLGPNQPQHF. The DNA of the CDR3 is TGTGCCAGCAGCTTGGGCCCTAATCAGCCCCAGCATTTT. The chain is built from TRBV7-3 and TRBJ1-5; D is ambiguous. The CDR3 is 13 amino acids. The V end was cut by 3 bases, the J end by 4 bases, with 7 bases between. Per the germline V gene, CDR1 is SGHTA and CDR2 is FQGTGA.